This is a list of T cell receptor beta chains from one sample in a study of blood T cell repertoires in COVID-19. Method: immunoSEQ multiplex PCR; TCRdb's copy keeps in-frame clones and lacks some. The sample lists approximately 35,000 clones; approximately 80% were seen once. The sequenced sample was peripheral blood. All receptors come from a human donor in a cohort sampled during active COVID-19. Each CDR3 is given with its conserved first and last residue. The order of the fields is V gene, clone size, J gene, D gene, CDR3 protein, CDR3 DNA. A D gene is named only where the DNA matches it firmly. Size values are once, few and many counts, or a class for expanded clones, and some rows have none.

>TRBV10-3|once|TRBJ2-5|NA
CAISDPNGGQETQYF
TGTGCCATCAGTGACCCCAACGGGGGCCAAGAGACCCAGTACTTC
>TRBV7-9|NA|TRBJ1-2|TRBD1
CASSPPPGQGIYGYTF
TGTGCCAGCAGCCCTCCTCCGGGACAGGGGATCTATGGCTACACCTTC
>TRBV5-1|once|TRBJ2-6|TRBD1
CASSRTGAGANVLTF
TGCGCCAGCAGCCGGACAGGGGCTGGGGCCAACGTCCTGACTTTC
>TRBV3-1/TRBV3-2|NA|TRBJ1-2|NA
CASSQEVIGGSNYGYTF
TGTGCCAGCAGCCAAGAGGTGATAGGGGGATCTAACTATGGCTACACCTTC
>TRBV19|NA|TRBJ2-3|NA
CASKARVGGLTDTQYF
TGTGCCAGTAAGGCTCGTGTGGGGGGGCTCACAGATACGCAGTATTTT
>TRBV11-2|once|TRBJ2-1|NA
CASSSSRRRSYNEQFF
TGTGCCAGCAGCTCCTCTAGGCGAAGGTCCTACAATGAGCAGTTCTTC
>TRBV10-1|NA|TRBJ1-5|TRBD1
CASSLRDRESPQHF
TGCGCCAGCAGTCTCCGGGACAGGGAATCCCCCCAGCATTTT
>TRBV4-1|once|TRBJ1-4|NA
CASSQDQGTTNEKLFF
TGCGCCAGCAGCCAAGATCAGGGTACAACTAATGAAAAACTGTTTTTT
>TRBV18|NA|TRBJ2-1|NA
CASSPEEGSSYNEQFF
TGTGCCAGCTCCCCCGAGGAGGGGAGCTCCTACAATGAGCAGTTCTTC
>TRBV12-5|NA|TRBJ2-2|NA
CASGFPLAGAFGELFF
TGTGCTAGTGGTTTCCCCCTCGCGGGGGCGTTCGGGGAGCTGTTTTTT
>TRBV5-6|NA|TRBJ2-5|TRBD2
CASSRPGLAKETQYF
TGTGCCAGCAGCCGACCGGGACTAGCCAAAGAGACCCAGTACTTC
>TRBV7-2|NA|TRBJ1-5|NA
CASSLLRDQPQHF
TGTGCCAGCAGCTTACTCCGTGATCAGCCCCAGCATTTT
>TRBV6-5|NA|TRBJ2-7|NA
CASRAAGQTIYEQYF
TGTGCCAGCAGGGCGGCCGGACAGACCATCTACGAGCAGTACTTC
>TRBV18|NA|TRBJ2-5|TRBD2
CASSPLGRSSGGQETQYF
TGTGCCAGCTCACCACTTGGCAGGTCTAGCGGGGGCCAAGAGACCCAGTACTTC
>TRBV7-9|NA|TRBJ2-5|NA
CASRLTGNQQETQYF
TGTGCCAGCAGATTAACAGGGAATCAGCAAGAGACCCAGTACTTC
>TRBV29-1|NA|TRBJ2-7|TRBD1
CSVEGSDRGRGYEQYF
TGCAGCGTTGAAGGTTCAGACAGGGGGCGCGGGTACGAGCAGTACTTC
>TRBV3-1/TRBV3-2|once|TRBJ1-4|TRBD1
CASRQDRGEKLFF
TGTGCCAGCAGACAGGACAGGGGTGAAAAACTGTTTTTT
>TRBV3-1/TRBV3-2|NA|TRBJ1-5|NA
CASSQDLVQPQHF
TGTGCCAGCAGCCAAGATCTTGTGCAGCCCCAGCATTTT